The subject of this entry is one T cell receptor (beta chain). This record belongs to a study of blood T cell repertoires in COVID-19. Study-wide context: Donors in the United States, Italy and Spain gave samples during acute or convalescent COVID-19. In each case, the material was cDNA or gDNA derived from T cells, B-cell-depleted T cells, or PBMCs.

Per the germline V gene, CDR1 is SGHDT and CDR2 is YYEEEE. After removal of 4 bases from V and 9 bases from J, the junction contained 9 bases not matched to a gene. The CDR3 runs to 15 residues. Assay: immunoSEQ multiplex PCR; the TCRdb copy retains only in-frame clones and omits some. Here the sample spans around 200,000 clones, approximately 78% being singletons. The sample taken for sequencing was peripheral blood. This clonotype was obtained from a woman aged 80 or over with acute or convalescent COVID-19. The chain carries TRBV5-6 and TRBJ1-6, with 8 bases fitting TRBD1. The CDR3 DNA reads TGTGCCAGCAGCCGATATCACACAGGGGGTTCACCCCTCCACTTT. Its translation: CASSRYHTGGSPLHF.